This entry describes one T cell receptor beta chain. These data belong to a study of OX40 agonist ivuxolimab in advanced cancers. This table comes from immunoSEQ multiplex PCR, and its TCRdb copy is limited to in-frame clones, with some not included. The sample has 55,000 to 80,000 clones; around 80% are singletons. The CDR3 consists of 13 residues. In germline, CDR1 is SGHAT, CDR2 FQNNGV. Trimming took 0 bases from V and 10 from J, leaving 11 bases between them. The rearrangement uses TRBV11-2 and TRBJ2-3; D is unresolved. The TCR comes from an adult with an advanced solid tumor such as melanoma, head and neck, liver or kidney cancer. The sample in question was CD4+ or CD8+ T cells sorted from blood, obtained in a trial of the OX40 agonist ivuxolimab. The DNA for the CDR3 is TGTGCCAGCAGCTTAGATCCCGCGAGCCCGCAGTATTTT. Residues: CASSLDPASPQYF.